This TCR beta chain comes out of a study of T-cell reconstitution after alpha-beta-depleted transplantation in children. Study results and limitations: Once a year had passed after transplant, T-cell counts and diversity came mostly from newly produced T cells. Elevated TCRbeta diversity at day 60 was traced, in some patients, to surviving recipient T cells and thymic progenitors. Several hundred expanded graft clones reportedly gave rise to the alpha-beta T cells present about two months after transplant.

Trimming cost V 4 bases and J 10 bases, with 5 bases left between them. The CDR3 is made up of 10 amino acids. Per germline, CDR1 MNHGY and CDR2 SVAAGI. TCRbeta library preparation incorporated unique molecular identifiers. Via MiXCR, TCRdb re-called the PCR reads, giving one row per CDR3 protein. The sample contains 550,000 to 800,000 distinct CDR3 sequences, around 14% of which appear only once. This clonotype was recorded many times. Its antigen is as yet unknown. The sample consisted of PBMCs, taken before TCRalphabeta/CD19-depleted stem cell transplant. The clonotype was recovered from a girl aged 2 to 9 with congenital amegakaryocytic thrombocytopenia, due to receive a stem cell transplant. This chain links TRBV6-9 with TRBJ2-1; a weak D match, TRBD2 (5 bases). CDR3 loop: CASSWEEQFF. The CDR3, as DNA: TGTGCCAGCAGTTGGGAGGAGCAGTTCTTC.